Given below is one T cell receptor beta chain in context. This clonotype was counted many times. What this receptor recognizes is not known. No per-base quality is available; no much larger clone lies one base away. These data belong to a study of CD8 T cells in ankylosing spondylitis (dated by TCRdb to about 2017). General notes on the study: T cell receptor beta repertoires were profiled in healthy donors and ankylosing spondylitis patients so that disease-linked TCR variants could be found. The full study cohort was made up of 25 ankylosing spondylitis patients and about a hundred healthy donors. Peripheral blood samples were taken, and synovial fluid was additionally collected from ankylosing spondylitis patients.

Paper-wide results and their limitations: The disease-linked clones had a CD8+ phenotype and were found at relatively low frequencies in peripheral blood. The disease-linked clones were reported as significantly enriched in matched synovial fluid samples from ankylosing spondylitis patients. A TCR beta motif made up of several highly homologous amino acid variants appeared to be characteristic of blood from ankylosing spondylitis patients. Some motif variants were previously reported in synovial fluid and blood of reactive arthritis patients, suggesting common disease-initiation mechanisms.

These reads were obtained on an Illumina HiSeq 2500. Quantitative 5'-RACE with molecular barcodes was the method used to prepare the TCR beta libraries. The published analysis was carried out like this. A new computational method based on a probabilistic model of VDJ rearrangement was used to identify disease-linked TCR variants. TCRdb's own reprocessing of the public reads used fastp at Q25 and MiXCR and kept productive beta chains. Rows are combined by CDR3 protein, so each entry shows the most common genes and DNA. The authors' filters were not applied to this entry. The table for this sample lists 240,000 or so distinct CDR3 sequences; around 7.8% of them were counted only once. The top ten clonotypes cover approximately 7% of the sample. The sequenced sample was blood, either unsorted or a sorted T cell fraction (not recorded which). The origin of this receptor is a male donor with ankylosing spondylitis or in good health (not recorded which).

The CDR3 has the sequence CASSLVASNEQFF. The DNA sequence is given as TGTGCCAGCAGCTTAGTGGCCAGCAATGAGCAGTTCTTC. The chain uses TRBV7-9 and TRBJ2-1; confidence is insufficient to name the D gene. Based on the germline V gene (reference sequence), the CDR1 and CDR2 sequences are SEHNR and FQNEAQ. The junction carries 7 bases between V and J, which are trimmed by 1 base and 6 bases respectively. From cysteine to phenylalanine, the CDR3 is 13 amino acids long. The read is trimmed to its CDR3 DNA, 39 bases read in frame from base 1.